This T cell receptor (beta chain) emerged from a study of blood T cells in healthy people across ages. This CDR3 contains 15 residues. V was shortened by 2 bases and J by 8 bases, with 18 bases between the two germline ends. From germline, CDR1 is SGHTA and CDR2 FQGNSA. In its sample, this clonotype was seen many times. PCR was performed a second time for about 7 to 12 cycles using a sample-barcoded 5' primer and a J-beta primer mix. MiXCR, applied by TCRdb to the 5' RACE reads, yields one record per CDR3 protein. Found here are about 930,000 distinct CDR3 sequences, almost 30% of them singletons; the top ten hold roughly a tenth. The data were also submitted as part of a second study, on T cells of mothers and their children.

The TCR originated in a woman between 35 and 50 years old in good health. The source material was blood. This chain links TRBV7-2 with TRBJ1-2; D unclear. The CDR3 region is CASSLMDWPRGGYTF. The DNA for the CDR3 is TGTGCCAGCAGCTTAATGGACTGGCCCCGAGGGGGCTACACCTTC.